These 23 T cell receptor beta chains were all obtained from the same sample, sequenced in a study of OX40 agonist ivuxolimab in advanced cancers. Clones were sequenced by immunoSEQ multiplex PCR, and TCRdb holds only the in-frame ones, with some missing. The repertoire has around 30,000 clones, around four fifths of them found once; the top ten carry roughly 11%. Sequenced here: CD4+ or CD8+ T cells sorted from blood, sampled in a trial of the OX40 agonist ivuxolimab. These receptor sequences come from an adult with an advanced solid tumor such as melanoma, head and neck, liver or kidney cancer.

This clone was seen once. The J gene is TRBJ1-2, the V gene TRBV19; no reliable D call. The CDR3 has 14 amino acids. The V gene's germline CDR1 is LNHDA and CDR2 SQIVND (reference sequence). Trimming stripped 0 bases from V and 5 bases from J, with 10 bases between. CDR3 sequence: CASSIEAGTYGYTF. The CDR3 region has the DNA TGTGCCAGTAGTATAGAGGCGGGAACTTATGGCTACACCTTC.

This sequence joins TRBV19 and TRBJ1-5; no reliable D call. The CDR3 runs to 10 residues. V was cut by 7 bases and J by 6 bases, with 4 bases left in between. The germline CDR1 and CDR2 sequences are LNHDA and SQIVND (reference sequence). The CDR3 here is CASNTQPQHF. The CDR3, as DNA: TGTGCCAGTAATACTCAGCCCCAGCATTTT.

V gene TRBV19 combines with J gene TRBJ2-7; TRBD2 matches at 13 bases. The junction had 4 bases not matched to a gene; V was cut back by 5 bases and J by 6 bases. CDR3 length equals 14 residues. Germline loops: CDR1 LNHDA, CDR2 SQIVND (reference sequence). CDR3 sequence reads: CASSPTSGGLEQYF. In nucleotides, the CDR3 is TGTGCCAGTAGTCCGACTAGCGGGGGGCTCGAGCAGTACTTC. Full variable domain (remainder filled in from reference TRBV19 and TRBJ2-7): DGGITQSPKYLFRKEGQNVTLSCEQNLNHDAMYWYRQDPGQGLRLIYYSQIVNDFQKGDIAEGYSVSREKKESFPLTVTSAQKNPTAFYLCASSPTSGGLEQYFGPGTRLTVT.

The V call is TRBV2, the J call TRBJ2-1, with TRBD2 identical over 9 bases. J lost 0 bases, V lost 3 bases, and 6 bases had no gene match. The CDR3 has 17 residues. From germline, CDR1 is SNHLY and CDR2 FYNNEI. CDR3 protein: CASSDPDSGSSYNEQFF. In DNA, the CDR3 is TGTGCCAGCAGTGATCCGGATAGCGGGAGCTCCTACAATGAGCAGTTCTTC.

The chain joins TRBV5-4 to TRBJ2-1; D not resolved. The CDR3 is made up of 12 amino acids. Trimming stripped 0 bases from V and 9 bases from J, with 7 bases between. Germline V gene sequence: CDR1 SGHNT, CDR2 YYREEE (reference sequence). CDR3 coding DNA: TGTGCCAGCAGCTTGGTGGGCGTTGAGCAGTTCTTC. Residues: CASSLVGVEQFF.

V gene TRBV4-2 combines with J gene TRBJ1-6, with unresolved D. V dropped 1 base and J dropped 5 bases, with 9 bases sitting between them. Germline V gene lookup returns CDR1 LGHNA and CDR2 YNFKEQ. The CDR3 extends over 15 amino acids. DNA of the CDR3: TGTGCCAGCAGCCAAGGGGCCCTAGATAATTCACCCCTCCACTTT. The encoded protein is CASSQGALDNSPLHF.

V usage is TRBV7-8 and J usage is TRBJ1-1, with 7 bases matching TRBD1. The CDR3 sequence is 17 residues long. V was clipped by 5 bases and J by 0 bases; unmatched bases: 12. Germline V gene data show CDR1 as SGHVS and CDR2 as FQNEAQ. The CDR3 spells CASSGTVQGPMNTEAFF. The CDR3, as DNA: TGTGCCAGCAGCGGGACAGTACAAGGACCAATGAACACTGAAGCTTTCTTT. Using reference TRBV7-8 and TRBJ1-1 for the parts outside the CDR3, the full variable domain is GAGVSQSPRYKVAKRGQDVALRCDPISGHVSLFWYQQALGQGPEFLTYFQNEAQLDKSGLPSDRFFAERPEGSVSTLKIQRTQQEDSAVYLCASSGTVQGPMNTEAFFGQGTRLTVV.

This chain connects TRBV4-1 to TRBJ1-2, with no clear D. Trimming cost V 0 bases and J 3 bases, with 11 bases left between them. This CDR3 has 15 amino acids. Germline CDR1 and CDR2: MGHRA and YSYEKL. Here the CDR3 DNA reads TGCGCCAGCAGCCAAGATGTAGGGAGCTACTATGGCTACACCTTC. Its protein is CASSQDVGSYYGYTF.

This sequence joins TRBV10-3 and TRBJ1-5, with a weak D call TRBD1 (5 bases). The CDR3 spans 14 residues. Germline CDR1 ENHRY, CDR2 SYGVKD. Trimming pared 3 bases from V and 7 bases from J, leaving 13 bases between. The CDR3 spells CAISEGARGQPQHF. As DNA, the CDR3 is TGTGCCATCAGTGAAGGGGCCCGCGGCCAGCCCCAGCATTTT.

This clone was seen more than once but under ten times. The chain joins TRBV10-3 to TRBJ2-1; D may correspond to TRBD1 or TRBD2 (5 bases each). Germline lookup yields CDR1 ENHRY and CDR2 SYGVKD. CDR3 size: 12 residues. V lost 5 bases and J 7 bases, leaving 9 bases between the germline ends. The CDR3 protein is CAISTEGNEQFF. CDR3 nucleotide sequence: TGTGCCATCAGTACCGAGGGGAATGAGCAGTTCTTC.

This chain uses TRBV7-9 with TRBJ1-3, with 7 bases fitting TRBD1. Germline CDR1 SEHNR, CDR2 FQNEAQ (reference sequence). Trimming removed 5 bases from V and 3 bases from J; junction bases left unmatched: 10. The CDR3 totals 16 residues. The CDR3 reads CASSPGGTFFGNTIYF. The CDR3 DNA sequence: TGTGCCAGCAGCCCAGGGGGGACCTTCTTTGGAAACACCATATATTTT.

The gene calls are TRBV10-2 and TRBJ2-7, with D hard to call. The germline V gene encodes CDR1 WSHSY and CDR2 SAAADI. CDR3 length: 13 amino acids. The V end lost 3 bases, the J end lost 5 bases, and 11 bases lay between the germline ends. CDR3 DNA sequence: TGCGCCAGCAGTGATTCCCCTCCACACGAGCAGTACTTC. Protein: CASSDSPPHEQYF.

This chain uses TRBV4-3 with TRBJ2-2, with no clear D. CDR1 is LGHNA and CDR2 is YSLEER in the germline V gene. Trimming shortened V by 0 bases and J by 6 bases, and 17 bases separated the two germline ends. The CDR3 covers 17 residues. CDR3 sequence (DNA): TGCGCCAGCAGCCAAGACTTTGGGCCGGCAGTCCCCGGGGAGCTGTTTTTT. Encoded protein: CASSQDFGPAVPGELFF.

V usage is TRBV6-5 and J usage is TRBJ2-2; no definite D call. Looked up from germline, CDR1 is MNHEY and CDR2 is SVGAGI. Deletions cut 0 bases from V and 2 bases from J, with 4 bases between. The CDR3 contains 14 residues. The CDR3 DNA reads as TGTGCCAGCAGTTACTCTGGAAACACCGGGGAGCTGTTTTTT. This codes for CASSYSGNTGELFF.

The genes are TRBV27 and TRBJ1-6; D ambiguous. Per germline, CDR1 MNHEY and CDR2 SMNVEV (reference sequence). The CDR3 covers 15 residues. The V end lost 6 bases, the J end lost 0 bases, and 9 bases lay between the germline ends. The CDR3 sequence: CASRTRSSYNSPLHF. The CDR3 DNA follows: TGTGCCAGCAGAACACGGAGCTCCTATAATTCACCCCTCCACTTT.

This sequence joins TRBV4-3 and TRBJ2-5; D is perhaps TRBD2 (5 bases). The J call may be faulty, since TRBJ2-7 better matches the DNA end. CDR3 size: 14 residues. The germline CDR1 and CDR2 sequences are LGHNA and YSLEER. CDR3 bases: TGCGCCAGCAGCCAAGGGACTCAACTATACGAGCAGTACTTC. It codes for CASSQGTQLYEQYF.

The J gene is TRBJ1-4, the V gene TRBV5-8; 9 bases fit TRBD1. CDR1 SGHTS and CDR2 YDEGEE come from the germline V gene. The ends lost 4 bases at V and 7 bases at J; junction bases unmatched: 5. This CDR3 contains 14 residues. The CDR3 bases are TGTGCCAGCAGCACCGGGACAGGGAGTGAAAAACTGTTTTTT. Protein product: CASSTGTGSEKLFF.

The CDR3 loop reads CASSPPQSPEQYF. The CDR3 DNA follows: TGTGCCAGCAGCCCACCTCAGTCGCCCGAGCAGTACTTC. The chain has TRBV9 and TRBJ2-7, with no clear D. V lost 4 bases to trimming and J lost 6 bases, with 14 bases between them. Germline CDR1 SGDLS, CDR2 YYNGEE. The CDR3 is 13 residues long.

The rearrangement uses TRBV6-1 and TRBJ1-5; no firm D call. Per germline, CDR1 MNHNS and CDR2 SASEGT. This CDR3 is 13 amino acids long. V was shortened by 3 bases and J by 7 bases, with 10 bases between the two germline ends. In DNA form, the CDR3 reads TGTGCCAGCAGTGATGCCACGAACCAGCCCCAGCATTTT. It specifies CASSDATNQPQHF.

V gene TRBV11-2 combines with J gene TRBJ2-7, with unresolved D. The germline V gene encodes CDR1 SGHAT and CDR2 FQNNGV. The CDR3 runs to 13 residues. V was trimmed by 0 bases and J by 4 bases, leaving 7 bases between them. DNA of the CDR3: TGTGCCAGCAGCTTAGAGGCTAATTACGAGCAGTACTTC. This codes for CASSLEANYEQYF. The variable domain in full, with the rest retrieved from reference TRBV11-2 and TRBJ2-7, is EAGVAQSPRYKIIEKRQSVAFWCNPISGHATLYWYQQILGQGPKLLIQFQNNGVVDDSQLPKDRFSAERLKGVDSTLKIQPAKLEDSAVYLCASSLEANYEQYFGPGTRLTVT.

This chain joins TRBV6-5 and TRBJ1-1; D is perhaps TRBD1 (5 bases). Germline CDR1 is MNHEY and CDR2 is SVGAGI. CDR3 size: 13 residues. V lost 10 bases to trimming and J lost 4 bases, with 16 bases between them. CDR3 nucleotides: TGTGCCATCGCCTACGGGGGGGGCACTGAAGCTTTCTTT. Translated, it gives CAIAYGGGTEAFF.

The count of this clone is one. The chain recombines TRBV7-2 with TRBJ2-3; 8 nucleotides match TRBD2. The V gene end was trimmed by 5 bases and the J gene end by 1 base; junction bases not matched to a gene: 8. Germline loops: CDR1 SGHTA, CDR2 FQGNSA. CDR3 size: 16 residues. This chain's CDR3 is CASSHGAGAGTDTQYF. The CDR3 nucleotides are TGTGCCAGCAGCCATGGAGCGGGGGCGGGCACAGATACGCAGTATTTT.

V gene TRBV2 combines with J gene TRBJ2-3, with TRBD1 matching 8 bases. Per germline, CDR1 SNHLY and CDR2 FYNNEI. The CDR3 is made up of 21 amino acids. Trimming at V came to 5 bases and at J to 2 bases, leaving 24 bases not matched to a gene. This chain's CDR3 is CASSMGGQAGVNNRDTDTQYF. The CDR3 DNA sequence: TGTGCCAGCAGTATGGGGGGACAGGCCGGGGTGAATAACAGAGACACAGATACGCAGTATTTT.